This T cell receptor beta chain is drawn from a study of identical twins. In this sample, this clonotype turned up many times. Its antigen is still unknown. With template switching, a universal primer site was added, and the cDNA carried unique molecular identifiers. TCRdb reprocessed the 5' RACE reads via MiXCR and lists one record per CDR3 protein. The sample yields 690,000 or so distinct CDR3 sequences, over 8.5% seen once. Donors uniformly comprised healthy Caucasians. General observations from the study: Interpretation of the results relied on cross-sectional statistical analysis and not on following the same donors.

These data also formed part of another study, on yellow fever vaccine responses in identical twins.

The sequence was obtained from a woman younger than 35 in good health. Sequencing input: PBMCs.

CDR3 loop: CSVGQGDEQFF. CDR3 coding DNA: TGCAGCGTTGGGCAGGGCGATGAGCAGTTCTTC. This rearrangement joins TRBV29-1 to TRBJ2-1; possibly TRBD1 for D (5 bases). Germline assignment: CDR1 SQVTM and CDR2 ANQGSEA. The CDR3 runs 11 residues. Trimming pared 4 bases from V and 8 bases from J, leaving 9 bases between.